The source of this TCR beta chain is a study of cytomegalovirus exposure and HLA in healthy donors. About the study: Some 85 million unique TCRs from HLA-typed donors were held in an early data release. Study-level points and caveats: Earlier analysis yielded a pattern in which most TCR beta V segments were productive about 90% or about 30% of the time. Investigators reported more than 150 TCR beta chains as tied to cytomegalovirus. Later on, a genetic analysis was performed. It linked a missense variant in DCLRE1C with V- and J-gene trimming of TCR beta.

The PCR was carried out with 60 Vbeta primers and 13 Jbeta primers. Clones were read by immunoSEQ multiplex PCR, and TCRdb kept only the in-frame ones, dropping some. The table includes roughly 160,000 clones, 70% to 90% detected once. Note on this clone: Its antigen remains unknown.

The CDR3 runs to 14 residues. V shed 3 bases and J 6 bases; nucleotides not matched to a gene: 1. CDR1 is LNHNV, CDR2 YYDKDF, per germline (reference sequence). This TCR was recovered from a male donor in good health and CMV-seronegative. The sample was PBMCs. The V gene is TRBV15, the J gene TRBJ1-6; 8 bases map to TRBD1. CDR3 region: CATSRDRANSPLHF. CDR3 coding DNA: TGTGCCACCAGCAGGGACAGGGCTAATTCACCCCTCCACTTT.